The T cell receptor beta chain under discussion was sequenced for a study of CD8 T cells in Susac syndrome. Purification of the CD8+ and CD4+ T cells relied on negative isolation, and TEMRA cells underwent FACS enrichment. Germline CDR1 SGHRS, CDR2 YFSETQ. The CDR3 runs to 11 residues. Trimming removed 2 bases at V and 6 bases at J, with 4 bases between. RNA totalling roughly 0.5 to 1 ug underwent reverse transcription with random hexamers. Amplification of the TCR beta CDR3 was carried out by immunoSEQ multiplex PCR, which spanned a total of 54 Vbeta and 13 Jbeta segments. TCRdb used MiXCR to reprocess the immunoSEQ multiplex PCR reads, holding one entry per CDR3 protein. The sample records 150,000 to 200,000 distinct CDR3 sequences, roughly 95% being singletons.

The material sequenced was CD4+ T cells from PBMCs. The chain uses TRBV5-1 and TRBJ2-3; D is undetermined. The TCR sequence derives from a human donor with multiple sclerosis. The CDR3 is CASSFQDTQYF. The CDR3 bases are TGCGCCAGCAGCTTCCAGGATACGCAGTATTTT. Complete variable domain (other parts from reference TRBV5-1 and TRBJ2-3): KAGVTQTPRYLIKTRGQQVTLSCSPISGHRSVSWYQQTPGQGLQFLFEYFSETQRNKGNFPGRFSGRQFSNSRSEMNVSTLELGDSALYLCASSFQDTQYFGPGTRLTVL.